A selection of T cell receptor beta chains follows, all from one sample in a study of beta chain features in type 1 diabetes. Here immunoSEQ multiplex PCR was the method, and the copy in TCRdb shows in-frame clones only, minus some. Here the sample spans 200,000 to 300,000 clones, 11% to 15% being singletons. The sequencing input was naive CD4+ T cells from blood. These receptors were collected from a woman aged 40-49 years in good health. The CDR3 runs from the conserved cysteine through the conserved F or W. The order of the fields is J gene, D gene, clone size, V gene, CDR3 protein, CDR3 DNA. The D gene is left open where the match is weak. Only some rows state a clone size, as once, few, many or a class for expanded clones.

j_call: TRBJ2-5
d_call: TRBD2
clone_size: NA
v_call: TRBV2
cdr3_aa: CASRETSGGAETQYF
cdr3_nt: TGTGCCAGCAGAGAGACTAGCGGGGGGGCCGAGACCCAGTACTTC

j_call: TRBJ2-3
d_call: TRBD1
clone_size: NA
v_call: TRBV4-1
cdr3_aa: CASSQPGQLSTDTQYF
cdr3_nt: TGCGCCAGCAGCCAACCGGGACAGCTTAGCACAGATACGCAGTATTTT

j_call: TRBJ2-5
d_call: TRBD2
clone_size: few
v_call: TRBV19
cdr3_aa: CASTPGLAGQETQYF
cdr3_nt: TGTGCCAGTACACCGGGACTAGCGGGACAAGAGACCCAGTACTTC

j_call: TRBJ2-6
d_call: NA
clone_size: NA
v_call: TRBV5-8
cdr3_aa: CASNRPGLSGANVLTF
cdr3_nt: TGTGCCAGCAACCGACCCGGACTTTCTGGGGCCAACGTCCTGACTTTC

j_call: TRBJ2-7
d_call: NA
clone_size: NA
v_call: TRBV19
cdr3_aa: CASSIRGQPSYEQYF
cdr3_nt: TGTGCCAGTAGTATTAGAGGACAGCCCTCCTACGAGCAGTACTTC

j_call: TRBJ2-5
d_call: NA
clone_size: NA
v_call: TRBV27
cdr3_aa: CASSARLDSLWETQYF
cdr3_nt: TGTGCCAGCAGTGCCCGCCTGGACAGCCTATGGGAGACCCAGTACTTC

j_call: TRBJ2-7
d_call: TRBD1
clone_size: NA
v_call: TRBV15
cdr3_aa: CATSRRIQGSHEQYF
cdr3_nt: TGTGCCACCAGCAGGAGAATACAGGGGTCCCACGAGCAGTACTTC

j_call: TRBJ2-7
d_call: TRBD1
clone_size: NA
v_call: TRBV2
cdr3_aa: CASRGQTYEQYF
cdr3_nt: TGTGCCAGCAGGGGACAGACCTACGAGCAGTACTTC

j_call: TRBJ2-7
d_call: NA
clone_size: NA
v_call: TRBV7-2
cdr3_aa: CASSLAPTAPEQYF
cdr3_nt: TGTGCCAGCAGCTTAGCGCCGACTGCCCCCGAGCAGTACTTC

j_call: TRBJ1-1
d_call: TRBD1
clone_size: few
v_call: TRBV6-6
cdr3_aa: CASLGGDSEAFF
cdr3_nt: TGTGCCAGCCTAGGCGGGGACAGTGAAGCTTTCTTT

j_call: TRBJ2-5
d_call: NA
clone_size: few
v_call: TRBV2
cdr3_aa: CASTLEGAIWYF
cdr3_nt: TGTGCCAGCACTCTGGAGGGAGCTATATGGTACTTC

j_call: TRBJ2-2
d_call: TRBD1
clone_size: many
v_call: TRBV5-4
cdr3_aa: CASSGTGGTGELFF
cdr3_nt: TGTGCCTCTTCAGGGACAGGGGGCACCGGGGAGCTGTTTTTT

j_call: TRBJ2-7
d_call: NA
clone_size: NA
v_call: TRBV28
cdr3_aa: CASTRNDEQYF
cdr3_nt: TGTGCCAGCACCAGGAACGACGAGCAGTACTTC

j_call: TRBJ2-2
d_call: NA
clone_size: few
v_call: TRBV2
cdr3_aa: CASSEVVGGPAGELFF
cdr3_nt: TGTGCCAGCAGTGAAGTTGTGGGGGGGCCGGCCGGGGAGCTGTTTTTT

j_call: TRBJ2-4
d_call: TRBD2
clone_size: NA
v_call: TRBV11-2
cdr3_aa: CASSPTSGGNIQYF
cdr3_nt: TGTGCCAGCAGCCCCACTAGCGGGGGAAACATTCAGTACTTC

j_call: TRBJ2-3
d_call: TRBD2
clone_size: NA
v_call: TRBV7-9
cdr3_aa: CASSPTGAGGTDTQYF
cdr3_nt: TGTGCCAGCAGCCCCACGGGAGCGGGGGGCACAGATACGCAGTATTTT

j_call: TRBJ1-2
d_call: TRBD1
clone_size: few
v_call: TRBV11-2
cdr3_aa: CASKRLRDRGYGYTF
cdr3_nt: TGTGCCAGCAAAAGACTACGGGACAGGGGCTATGGCTACACCTTC

j_call: TRBJ1-1
d_call: NA
clone_size: NA
v_call: TRBV5-6
cdr3_aa: CASSLASGTKTEAFF
cdr3_nt: TGTGCCAGCAGCTTGGCCTCGGGAACCAAGACGGAAGCTTTCTTT

j_call: TRBJ2-7
d_call: NA
clone_size: NA
v_call: TRBV19
cdr3_aa: CASSVNSYEQYF
cdr3_nt: TGTGCCAGTAGTGTCAACTCCTACGAGCAGTACTTC

j_call: TRBJ2-7
d_call: NA
clone_size: NA
v_call: TRBV15
cdr3_aa: CATSRAGLAYEQYF
cdr3_nt: TGTGCCACCAGCAGAGCAGGACTTGCCTACGAGCAGTACTTC

j_call: TRBJ2-7
d_call: NA
clone_size: few
v_call: TRBV6-1
cdr3_aa: CASSEFSSSEQYF
cdr3_nt: TGTGCCAGCAGTGAATTTTCTTCTTCCGAGCAGTACTTC

j_call: TRBJ2-7
d_call: NA
clone_size: NA
v_call: TRBV5-1
cdr3_aa: CASSLGGVWYEQYF
cdr3_nt: TGCGCCAGCAGCTTGGGAGGAGTCTGGTACGAGCAGTACTTC

j_call: TRBJ2-5
d_call: NA
clone_size: NA
v_call: TRBV5-1
cdr3_aa: CASRLDVYPPGETQYF
cdr3_nt: TGCGCCAGCAGACTGGATGTGTACCCCCCGGGAGAGACCCAGTACTTC

j_call: TRBJ2-1
d_call: TRBD2
clone_size: few
v_call: TRBV5-6
cdr3_aa: CASSEVRAGYRYNEQFF
cdr3_nt: TGTGCCAGCAGCGAGGTTCGAGCGGGGTACAGGTACAATGAGCAGTTCTTC

j_call: TRBJ2-7
d_call: TRBD2
clone_size: NA
v_call: TRBV14
cdr3_aa: CASSPWGGTDTYEQYF
cdr3_nt: TGTGCCAGCAGCCCCTGGGGGGGGACCGACACCTACGAGCAGTACTTC

j_call: TRBJ2-7
d_call: TRBD2
clone_size: NA
v_call: TRBV9
cdr3_aa: CASSVGLAGSSYEQYF
cdr3_nt: TGTGCCAGCAGCGTAGGGCTAGCGGGGAGCTCCTACGAGCAGTACTTC

j_call: TRBJ2-1
d_call: NA
clone_size: NA
v_call: TRBV4-1
cdr3_aa: CASSLAGGGTYNEQFF
cdr3_nt: TGCGCCAGCAGCCTAGCTGGTGGCGGTACCTACAATGAGCAGTTCTTC

j_call: TRBJ1-2
d_call: NA
clone_size: NA
v_call: TRBV7-2
cdr3_aa: CASSFGLTTYGYTF
cdr3_nt: TGTGCCAGCAGCTTCGGACTTACGACCTATGGCTACACCTTC

j_call: TRBJ1-1
d_call: TRBD1
clone_size: NA
v_call: TRBV29-1
cdr3_aa: CSVEDRAVSTEAFF
cdr3_nt: TGCAGCGTTGAGGACAGGGCGGTGAGCACTGAAGCTTTCTTT

j_call: TRBJ2-3
d_call: TRBD2
clone_size: few
v_call: TRBV27
cdr3_aa: CASSAIAGGSTDTQYF
cdr3_nt: TGTGCCAGCAGTGCAATAGCGGGGGGAAGCACAGATACGCAGTATTTT

j_call: TRBJ2-3
d_call: TRBD1
clone_size: NA
v_call: TRBV7-9
cdr3_aa: CASSSGQGADTQYF
cdr3_nt: TGTGCCAGCAGCTCGGGACAGGGGGCAGATACGCAGTATTTT

j_call: TRBJ2-1
d_call: TRBD1
clone_size: NA
v_call: TRBV11-3
cdr3_aa: CASSLTGQGYHEQFF
cdr3_nt: TGTGCCAGCAGCTTAACGGGACAGGGGTACCATGAGCAGTTCTTC

j_call: TRBJ2-7
d_call: NA
clone_size: few
v_call: TRBV13
cdr3_aa: CASSLDGGLYEQYF
cdr3_nt: TGTGCCAGCAGCTTAGATGGGGGACTTTACGAGCAGTACTTC

j_call: TRBJ2-3
d_call: TRBD2
clone_size: NA
v_call: TRBV5-4
cdr3_aa: CASSLAVTSGGYTDTQYF
cdr3_nt: TGTGCCAGCAGCTTGGCCGTGACTAGCGGGGGGTACACAGATACGCAGTATTTT

j_call: TRBJ1-6
d_call: NA
clone_size: once
v_call: TRBV29-1
cdr3_aa: CSVGEELASPLHF
cdr3_nt: TGCAGCGTTGGTGAAGAATTAGCTTCACCCCTCCACTTT

j_call: TRBJ1-1
d_call: TRBD1
clone_size: few
v_call: TRBV7-9
cdr3_aa: CASSPDRGSTEAFF
cdr3_nt: TGTGCCAGCAGCCCCGACAGGGGGAGCACTGAAGCTTTCTTT

j_call: TRBJ1-1
d_call: NA
clone_size: few
v_call: TRBV6-5
cdr3_aa: CASSYGRSLLNTEAFF
cdr3_nt: TGTGCCAGCAGTTACGGCCGTTCTTTGTTGAACACTGAAGCTTTCTTT

j_call: TRBJ1-2
d_call: NA
clone_size: few
v_call: TRBV2
cdr3_aa: CASSGTVTYGYTF
cdr3_nt: TGTGCCAGCAGTGGGACAGTCACTTATGGCTACACCTTC

j_call: TRBJ2-7
d_call: TRBD1
clone_size: few
v_call: TRBV7-6
cdr3_aa: CASSPGTGGGHEQYF
cdr3_nt: TGTGCCAGCAGCCCAGGGACAGGAGGGGGCCACGAGCAGTACTTC